The 10 T cell receptor beta chains reported below all come from one sample, sequenced in a study of cytomegalovirus exposure and HLA in healthy donors. With 60 Vbeta and 13 Jbeta primers, the PCR was carried out. TCRdb's copy holds only in-frame clones and misses some; the assay was immunoSEQ multiplex PCR. Altogether around 53,000 clones are present, around 70% being singletons, with the ten largest covering roughly 2.9%. The sample was PBMCs. These receptors were collected from a man between 18 and 29 years old in good health and CMV-seronegative.

The chain carries TRBV6-6 and TRBJ1-1; D not certain. Germline-derived CDR1 and CDR2 are MNHNY and SVGAGI (reference sequence). The CDR3 totals 11 residues. Between the trimmed V and J ends, which lost 5 bases and 8 bases, there was a span of 9 bases. The CDR3 region has the DNA TGTGCCAGCAGTCCGCGAGGAGAAGCTTTCTTT. Translating it yields CASSPRGEAFF.

This chain links TRBV5-1 with TRBJ1-2; 9 bases match TRBD1. The CDR3 has 18 amino acids. Trimming at V came to 4 bases and at J to 6 bases, leaving 19 bases not matched to a gene. Per germline, CDR1 SGHRS and CDR2 YFSETQ. The CDR3 loop reads CASSLNFVGQGGDDGYTF. The CDR3 bases are TGCGCCAGCAGCCTAAATTTCGTGGGACAGGGCGGAGATGATGGCTACACCTTC. Full variable domain (missing parts from reference TRBV5-1 and TRBJ1-2): KAGVTQTPRYLIKTRGQQVTLSCSPISGHRSVSWYQQTPGQGLQFLFEYFSETQRNKGNFPGRFSGRQFSNSRSEMNVSTLELGDSALYLCASSLNFVGQGGDDGYTFGSGTRLTVV.

The V gene is TRBV15, the J gene TRBJ2-5; the D gene is possibly TRBD2 (6 bases). V was trimmed by 3 bases and J by 2 bases, leaving 13 bases between them. Germline lookup yields CDR1 LNHNV and CDR2 YYDKDF (reference sequence). The CDR3 is 15 amino acids. In DNA, the CDR3 is TGTGCCACCAGCAGTCCCGGAGGGGCTCAAGAGACCCAGTACTTC. It codes for CATSSPGGAQETQYF.

This rearrangement joins TRBV27 to TRBJ1-2; 7 bases line up with TRBD1. Germline V CDR1 and CDR2: MNHEY, SMNVEV (reference sequence). V was pared by 2 bases and J by 3 bases, with 3 bases of the junction left unmatched. The CDR3 covers 14 residues. CDR3 sequence reads: CASSLQGGDYGYTF. The DNA of the CDR3 is TGTGCCAGCAGTTTACAGGGGGGAGACTATGGCTACACCTTC.

The chain uses TRBV15 and TRBJ2-3; D might be TRBD2 (6 bases). CDR3 size: 15 residues. Between the trimmed V and J ends, which lost 0 bases and 2 bases, there was a span of 9 bases. Germline lookup yields CDR1 LNHNV and CDR2 YYDKDF (reference sequence). The CDR3 loop reads CATSRDGLYTDTQYF. The CDR3 DNA reads as TGTGCCACCAGCAGAGACGGACTATACACAGATACGCAGTATTTT.

The chain has TRBV28 and TRBJ1-5; TRBD1 might be the D (6 bases). The CDR3 has 17 residues. V gave up 1 base and J gave up 0 bases, with 13 bases separating them. Germline assignment: CDR1 MDHEN and CDR2 SYDVKM. The CDR3 nucleotides read TGTGCCAGCAGTTTATCAGACTGGACAGATAGCAATCAGCCCCAGCATTTT. Translating it yields CASSLSDWTDSNQPQHF.

The V gene is TRBV7-2, the J gene TRBJ1-1; maybe TRBD1 (6 bases). Trimming shortened V by 5 bases and J by 6 bases, and 19 bases separated the two germline ends. The CDR3 length is 15 residues. Germline CDR1 SGHTA, CDR2 FQGNSA. CDR3 protein: CASSLGGMGGAEAFF. DNA for the CDR3: TGTGCCAGCAGCCTGGGGGGGATGGGGGGCGCTGAAGCTTTCTTT.

The chain combines TRBV6-5 with TRBJ1-4; D possibly corresponds to TRBD1 (6 bases). The germline V gene encodes CDR1 MNHEY and CDR2 SVGAGI. The CDR3 totals 16 residues. Trimming cost V 0 bases and J 7 bases, with 15 bases left between them. The CDR3 spells CASSYSTGMGGEKLFF. CDR3 nucleotides: TGTGCCAGCAGTTACTCAACAGGGATGGGTGGTGAAAAACTGTTTTTT.

This rearrangement joins TRBV7-8 to TRBJ2-3; no definite D call. Trimming pared 1 base from V and 1 base from J, leaving 3 bases between. Per germline, CDR1 SGHVS and CDR2 FQNEAQ. The length of the CDR3 is 13 residues. The CDR3 region is CASSLGGTDTQYF. CDR3 sequence (DNA): TGTGCCAGCAGCTTAGGAGGCACAGATACGCAGTATTTT.

This chain joins TRBV6-4 and TRBJ1-2; D is perhaps TRBD1 (5 bases). The V gene's germline CDR1 is MRHNA and CDR2 SNTAGT. The CDR3 runs 16 residues. Trimming removed 2 bases from V and 3 bases from J, with 16 bases in between. The CDR3 DNA reads as TGTGCCAGCAGTGACGGGCAGGGTGATGGTTACTATGGCTACACCTTC. Its translation: CASSDGQGDGYYGYTF.